The rows below give T cell receptor beta chains drawn from one sample of a study of chemoradiotherapy in HPV16-positive cancers. Produced via immunoSEQ multiplex PCR; TCRdb's table is partial and in-frame only. Of roughly 10,000 clones listed, 70% to 85% are singletons. Sampling was conducted from a patient who underwent chemoradiotherapy. These receptor sequences come from a human donor with HPV-associated anogenital cancer. CDR3s include the opening cysteine and the closing phenylalanine or tryptophan. D genes are given only for firm matches. Clone size is given for some rows only: seen once, a few or many times, or a class if the clone is expanded.

d_call j_call clone_size v_call cdr3_aa cdr3_nt
- TRBJ2-3 - TRBV6-5 CASSYGQGSDTQYF TGTGCCAGCAGTTACGGGCAGGGTTCAGATACGCAGTATTTT
- TRBJ1-5 few TRBV7-2 CASSFTASNQPQHF TGTGCCAGCAGTTTCACAGCAAGCAATCAGCCCCAGCATTTT
- TRBJ1-4 - TRBV5-6 CASSLRREKLFF TGTGCCAGCAGCTTGCGACGAGAAAAACTGTTTTTT
TRBD2 TRBJ2-7 - TRBV27 CASSLTSGKYEQYF TGTGCCAGCAGTTTGACTAGCGGAAAGTACGAGCAGTACTTC
- TRBJ2-2 - TRBV7-2 CASSFEGPVTGELFF TGTGCCAGCAGCTTTGAGGGGCCGGTCACCGGGGAGCTGTTTTTT
TRBD2 TRBJ2-1 medium-sized TRBV11-2 CASGRGGQGGNEQFF TGTGCCAGCGGACGGGGAGGGCAGGGAGGCAATGAGCAGTTCTTC
- TRBJ1-1 large TRBV11-3 CASSLGDTEAFF TGTGCCAGCAGCTTAGGGGACACTGAAGCTTTCTTT
- TRBJ2-3 - TRBV7-2 CASRFKGTDTQYF TGTGCCAGCAGGTTTAAGGGGACAGATACGCAGTATTTT
- TRBJ1-5 - TRBV6-6 CASSYAQGGPQPQHF TGTGCCAGCAGTTACGCACAGGGTGGCCCTCAGCCCCAGCATTTT
- TRBJ1-1 - TRBV28 CASRPMTDIPTEAFF TGTGCCAGCAGACCTATGACAGACATACCCACTGAAGCTTTCTTT
TRBD1 TRBJ1-4 - TRBV11-3 CASSFRAGGAGEKLFF TGTGCCAGCAGCTTCCGGGCAGGGGGCGCGGGTGAAAAACTGTTTTTT
TRBD2 TRBJ2-7 - TRBV7-9 CASSSLPSGRGYEQYF TGTGCCAGCAGCTCCCTCCCTAGCGGGAGAGGGTACGAGCAGTACTTC
- TRBJ1-3 few TRBV7-8 CASSSGPDSGNTIYF TGTGCCAGCAGCAGTGGGCCAGACTCTGGAAACACCATATATTTT
- TRBJ2-3 - TRBV4-3 CASSQDQGTDTQYF TGCGCCAGCAGCCAAGATCAGGGGACAGATACGCAGTATTTT
- TRBJ1-5 once TRBV28 CASRQLQGSPQHF TGTGCCAGCCGGCAGCTACAGGGATCGCCCCAGCATTTT
TRBD1 TRBJ2-2 - TRBV2 CASAGQGVTGELFF TGTGCCAGCGCGGGACAGGGGGTCACCGGGGAGCTGTTTTTT
- TRBJ2-1 - TRBV12-5 CASAVASIGGEQFF TGTGCTAGTGCCGTAGCGTCAATCGGAGGGGAGCAGTTCTTC
- TRBJ1-5 - TRBV7-8 CASSSVARGQPQHF TGTGCCAGCAGCTCCGTGGCTCGGGGCCAGCCCCAGCATTTT
- TRBJ2-3 - TRBV7-9 CASSSGSTDTQYF TGTGCCAGCAGCTCCGGGAGCACAGATACGCAGTATTTT
- TRBJ1-2 - TRBV25-1 CASRVRWQGDGYTF TGTGCCAGCAGAGTGAGATGGCAAGGGGATGGCTACACCTTC
TRBD1 TRBJ1-3 few TRBV10-3 CAISDGQGHSGNTIYF TGTGCCATCAGTGACGGACAGGGCCACTCTGGAAACACCATATATTTT
TRBD1 TRBJ1-1 - TRBV10-3 CAISEPGQGEAFF TGTGCCATCAGTGAGCCAGGACAGGGTGAAGCTTTCTTT
TRBD2 TRBJ2-1 - TRBV5-1 CASSPQLAGGNEQFF TGCGCCAGCAGCCCACAACTAGCGGGAGGGAATGAGCAGTTCTTC
TRBD1 TRBJ2-1 - TRBV6-1 CASRTGTGVNEQFF TGTGCCAGCAGGACCGGGACAGGGGTCAATGAGCAGTTCTTC
TRBD1 TRBJ2-2 - TRBV10-3 CAIRGGQGITGELFF TGTGCCATCAGGGGAGGACAGGGAATCACCGGGGAGCTGTTTTTT
TRBD2 TRBJ2-1 - TRBV5-6 CASCSGGAYNEQFF TGTGCCTCTTGTTCCGGGGGGGCTTACAATGAGCAGTTCTTC
TRBD1 TRBJ2-7 once TRBV6-5 CASSYWGQIYEQYF TGTGCCAGCAGTTACTGGGGACAGATCTACGAGCAGTACTTC
- TRBJ1-5 once TRBV7-8 CASSSLGHEDNQPQHF TGTGCCAGCAGCTCGTTGGGACACGAAGACAATCAGCCCCAGCATTTT
- TRBJ1-5 - TRBV19 CASQGSGGEPQHF TGTGCCAGTCAAGGGTCGGGGGGTGAGCCCCAGCATTTT
TRBD1 TRBJ1-3 - TRBV28 CASSLMTTGLYTIYF TGTGCCAGCAGTTTAATGACGACAGGGTTATACACCATATATTTT
- TRBJ2-3 - TRBV11-3 CASSRRGAESTDTQYF TGTGCCAGCAGCCGACGGGGTGCGGAGAGCACAGATACGCAGTATTTT
- TRBJ1-6 - TRBV4-3 CASRRTRFGDSPLHF TGCGCCAGCAGACGTACGCGGTTCGGTGATTCACCCCTCCACTTT
- TRBJ1-5 once TRBV19 CASSIYRGARVSNQPQHF TGTGCCAGTAGTATCTATCGGGGGGCTCGGGTGAGCAATCAGCCCCAGCATTTT
- TRBJ1-2 - TRBV29-1 CSVSVSYGYTF TGCAGCGTCTCGGTATCCTATGGCTACACCTTC
- TRBJ1-1 - TRBV6-1 CASSSRGSGEAFF TGTGCCAGCAGTTCCCGAGGATCGGGAGAAGCTTTCTTT
- TRBJ1-4 - TRBV10-3 CAISSEGREKLFF TGTGCCATCAGCTCCGAGGGGAGAGAAAAACTGTTTTTT
- TRBJ1-6 few TRBV6-1 CATRGNSPLHF TGTGCCACCAGGGGTAATTCACCCCTCCACTTT
TRBD1 TRBJ1-1 - TRBV14 CASSQEQGFGTEAFF TGTGCCAGCAGCCAAGAACAGGGGTTCGGTACTGAAGCTTTCTTT
- TRBJ2-2 - TRBV11-2 CASSPSPRPGRRSTGELFF TGTGCCAGCAGCCCCAGTCCGCGCCCGGGACGGCGAAGCACCGGGGAGCTGTTTTTT
- TRBJ1-1 - TRBV18 CASSPRPGGENTEAFF TGTGCCAGCTCACCACGCCCGGGCGGGGAGAACACTGAAGCTTTCTTT
- TRBJ2-5 - TRBV6-5 CASSYGGGHGQETQYF TGTGCCAGCAGTTATGGGGGGGGCCACGGCCAAGAGACCCAGTACTTC
- TRBJ2-3 - TRBV7-2 CASSSWADTQYF TGTGCCAGCAGCTCCTGGGCAGATACGCAGTATTTT
- TRBJ1-5 - TRBV14 CATRTRAAHSNQPQHF TGTGCCACCAGAACCCGGGCAGCCCATAGCAATCAGCCCCAGCATTTT
TRBD1 TRBJ2-7 - TRBV4-3 CASSQRTGITYEQYF TGCGCCAGCAGCCAAAGGACAGGGATCACCTACGAGCAGTACTTC
TRBD1 TRBJ1-2 - TRBV5-4 CASSWGLTGDGYTF TGTGCCAGCAGCTGGGGGTTGACAGGGGATGGCTACACCTTC
- TRBJ2-3 - TRBV2 CASSEASREDTQYF TGTGCCAGCAGTGAAGCGAGTAGAGAAGATACGCAGTATTTT
- TRBJ1-1 few TRBV7-6 CASSLRGQREAFF TGTGCCAGCAGCTTAAGGGGCCAGCGCGAGGCTTTCTTT
- TRBJ1-5 - TRBV6-5 CASSYSIGDQPQHF TGTGCCAGCAGTTACTCGATCGGAGATCAGCCCCAGCATTTT
TRBD1 TRBJ2-2 once TRBV10-2 CASSVDRQGVGPTGELFF TGCGCCAGCAGTGTTGACCGACAGGGGGTAGGGCCCACCGGGGAGCTGTTTTTT
TRBD2 TRBJ2-1 - TRBV6-4 CASSGLADNEQFF TGTGCCAGCTCAGGACTAGCAGACAATGAGCAGTTCTTC
- TRBJ1-3 - TRBV5-6 CASSVLARGSGNTIYF TGTGCCAGCAGCGTTCTTGCGAGGGGCTCTGGAAACACCATATATTTT
- TRBJ1-4 - TRBV18 CASSPSQGNVEKLFF TGTGCCAGCTCACCATCACAGGGAAACGTTGAAAAACTGTTTTTT
- TRBJ1-3 - TRBV10-2 CASSAVDSSGNTIYF TGCGCCAGCAGCGCGGTGGACAGCTCTGGAAACACCATATATTTT
TRBD2 TRBJ2-2 - TRBV5-5 CASSSGTSGRGAGELFF TGTGCCAGCAGCTCTGGGACTAGCGGGAGAGGGGCCGGGGAGCTGTTTTTT
- TRBJ1-3 - TRBV19 CASSIMGEAGNTIYF TGTGCCAGTAGTATAATGGGGGAAGCTGGAAACACCATATATTTT
- TRBJ1-1 - TRBV20-1 CSALMNTEAFF TGCAGTGCTCTGATGAACACTGAAGCTTTCTTT
TRBD1 TRBJ1-2 - TRBV29-1 CSAGRDRPEHGYTF TGCAGCGCCGGACGGGACAGGCCGGAACATGGCTACACCTTC
- TRBJ2-2 - TRBV21-1 CASSSWTSGGSNTGELFF TGTGCCAGCAGCTCATGGACTAGCGGGGGTTCGAACACCGGGGAGCTGTTTTTT
TRBD2 TRBJ2-7 - TRBV27 CASLTAKRGSYEQYF TGTGCCAGCCTCACCGCTAAGCGGGGATCCTACGAGCAGTACTTC